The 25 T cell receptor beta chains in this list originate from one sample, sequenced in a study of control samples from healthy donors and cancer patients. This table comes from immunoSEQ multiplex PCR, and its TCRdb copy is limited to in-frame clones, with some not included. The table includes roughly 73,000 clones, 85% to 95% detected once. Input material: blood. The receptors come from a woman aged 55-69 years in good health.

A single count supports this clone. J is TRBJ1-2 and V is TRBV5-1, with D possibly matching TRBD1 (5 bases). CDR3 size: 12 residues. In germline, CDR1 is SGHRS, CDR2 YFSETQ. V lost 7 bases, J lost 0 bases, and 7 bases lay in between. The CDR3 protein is CASGGANYGYTF. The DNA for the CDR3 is TGCGCCAGCGGAGGGGCTAACTATGGCTACACCTTC.

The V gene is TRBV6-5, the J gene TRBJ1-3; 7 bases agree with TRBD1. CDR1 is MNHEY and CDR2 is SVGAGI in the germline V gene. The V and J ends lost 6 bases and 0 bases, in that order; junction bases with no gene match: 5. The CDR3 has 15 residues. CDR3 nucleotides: TGTGCCAGCAGCCGAACAGGGGACTCTGGAAACACCATATATTTT. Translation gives CASSRTGDSGNTIYF.

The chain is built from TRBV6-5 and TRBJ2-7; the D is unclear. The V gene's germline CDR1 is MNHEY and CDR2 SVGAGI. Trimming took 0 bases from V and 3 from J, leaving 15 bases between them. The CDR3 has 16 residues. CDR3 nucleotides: TGTGCCAGCAGTTACTCGCTGAACAGCCCTTTCTACGAGCAGTACTTC. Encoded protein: CASSYSLNSPFYEQYF.

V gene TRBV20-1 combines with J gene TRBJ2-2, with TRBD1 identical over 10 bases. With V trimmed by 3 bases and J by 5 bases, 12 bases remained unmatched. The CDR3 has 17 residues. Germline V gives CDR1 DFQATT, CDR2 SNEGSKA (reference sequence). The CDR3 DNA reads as TGCAGTGCTAGTCTATGGGAGAGGACAGGGGGAACCGGGGAGCTGTTTTTT. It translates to CSASLWERTGGTGELFF.

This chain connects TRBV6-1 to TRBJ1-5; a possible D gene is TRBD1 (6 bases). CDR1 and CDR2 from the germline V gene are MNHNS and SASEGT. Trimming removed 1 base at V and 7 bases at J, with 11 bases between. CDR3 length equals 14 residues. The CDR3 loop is CASSEVQGQQPQHF. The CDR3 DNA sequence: TGTGCCAGCAGTGAAGTCCAGGGACAACAGCCCCAGCATTTT.

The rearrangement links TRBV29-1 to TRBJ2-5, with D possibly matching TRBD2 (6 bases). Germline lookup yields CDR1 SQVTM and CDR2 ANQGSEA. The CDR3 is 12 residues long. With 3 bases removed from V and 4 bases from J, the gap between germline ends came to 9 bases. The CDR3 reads CSVEEGPETQYF. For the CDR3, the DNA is TGCAGCGTTGAGGAGGGCCCAGAGACCCAGTACTTC.

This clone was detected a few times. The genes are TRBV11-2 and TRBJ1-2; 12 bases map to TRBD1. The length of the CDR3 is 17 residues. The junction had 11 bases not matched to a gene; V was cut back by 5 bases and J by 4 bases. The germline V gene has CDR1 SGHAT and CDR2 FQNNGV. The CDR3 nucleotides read TGTGCCAGCAGCGAGATCCGGGACAGGGGGCGCGGCTATGGCTACACCTTC. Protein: CASSEIRDRGRGYGYTF.

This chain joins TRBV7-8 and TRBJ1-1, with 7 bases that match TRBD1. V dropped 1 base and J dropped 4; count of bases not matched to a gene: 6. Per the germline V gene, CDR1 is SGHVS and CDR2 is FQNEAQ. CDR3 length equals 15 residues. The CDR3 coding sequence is TGTGCCAGCAGCTTAGATCACAGGGGAGGCACTGAAGCTTTCTTT. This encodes CASSLDHRGGTEAFF. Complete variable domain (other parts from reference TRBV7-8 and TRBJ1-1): GAGVSQSPRYKVAKRGQDVALRCDPISGHVSLFWYQQALGQGPEFLTYFQNEAQLDKSGLPSDRFFAERPEGSVSTLKIQRTQQEDSAVYLCASSLDHRGGTEAFFGQGTRLTVV.

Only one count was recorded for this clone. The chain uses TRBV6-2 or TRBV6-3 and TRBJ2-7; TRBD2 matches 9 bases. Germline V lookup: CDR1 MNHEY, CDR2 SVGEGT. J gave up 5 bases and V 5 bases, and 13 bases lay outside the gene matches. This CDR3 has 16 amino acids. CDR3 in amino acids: CASSMPLSGSRNEQYF. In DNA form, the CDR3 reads TGTGCCAGCAGTATGCCACTTAGCGGGAGTAGAAACGAGCAGTACTTC.

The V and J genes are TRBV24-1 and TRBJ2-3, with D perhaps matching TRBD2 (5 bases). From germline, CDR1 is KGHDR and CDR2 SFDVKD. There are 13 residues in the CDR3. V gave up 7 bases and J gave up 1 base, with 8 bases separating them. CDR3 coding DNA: TGTGCCACCAGAGACGGGGGCACAGATACGCAGTATTTT. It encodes CATRDGGTDTQYF.

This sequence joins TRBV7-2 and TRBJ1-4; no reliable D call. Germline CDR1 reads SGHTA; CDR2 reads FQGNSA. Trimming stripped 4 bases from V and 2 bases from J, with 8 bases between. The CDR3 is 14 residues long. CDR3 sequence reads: CASSSGGTNEKLFF. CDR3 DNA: TGTGCCAGCAGCTCAGGAGGCACTAATGAAAAACTGTTTTTT.

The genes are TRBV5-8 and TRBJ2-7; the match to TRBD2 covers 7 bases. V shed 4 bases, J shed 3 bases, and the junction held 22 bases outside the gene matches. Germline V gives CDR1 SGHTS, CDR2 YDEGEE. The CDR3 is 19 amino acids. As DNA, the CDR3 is TGTGCCAGCAGCCCGACTGCGACTAGCCCCACAAGGGAGTACTACGAGCAGTACTTC. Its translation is CASSPTATSPTREYYEQYF.

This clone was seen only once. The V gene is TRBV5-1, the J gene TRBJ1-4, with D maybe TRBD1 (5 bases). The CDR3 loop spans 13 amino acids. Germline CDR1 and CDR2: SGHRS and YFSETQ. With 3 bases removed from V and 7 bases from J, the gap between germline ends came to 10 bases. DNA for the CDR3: TGCGCCAGCAGCTCCCGTGGGGGTGAAAAACTGTTTTTT. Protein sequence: CASSSRGGEKLFF. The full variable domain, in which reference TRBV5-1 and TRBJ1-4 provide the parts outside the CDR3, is KAGVTQTPRYLIKTRGQQVTLSCSPISGHRSVSWYQQTPGQGLQFLFEYFSETQRNKGNFPGRFSGRQFSNSRSEMNVSTLELGDSALYLCASSSRGGEKLFFGSGTQLSVL.

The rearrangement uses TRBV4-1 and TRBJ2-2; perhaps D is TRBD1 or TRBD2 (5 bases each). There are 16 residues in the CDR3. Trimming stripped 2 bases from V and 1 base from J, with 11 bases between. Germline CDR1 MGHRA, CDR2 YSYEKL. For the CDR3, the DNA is TGCGCCAGCAGCCAAACAACTAGGGGGAACACCGGGGAGCTGTTTTTT. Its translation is CASSQTTRGNTGELFF.

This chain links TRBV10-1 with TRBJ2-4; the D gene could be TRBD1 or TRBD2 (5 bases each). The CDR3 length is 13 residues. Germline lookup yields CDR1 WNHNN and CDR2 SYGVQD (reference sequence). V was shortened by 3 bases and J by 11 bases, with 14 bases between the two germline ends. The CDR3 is CASSEAASRVQYF. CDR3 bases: TGCGCCAGCAGTGAAGCGGCTAGCAGGGTTCAGTACTTC.

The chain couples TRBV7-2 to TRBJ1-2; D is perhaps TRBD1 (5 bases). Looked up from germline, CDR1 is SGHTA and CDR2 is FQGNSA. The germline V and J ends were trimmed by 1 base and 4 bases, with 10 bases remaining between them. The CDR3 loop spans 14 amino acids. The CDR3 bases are TGTGCCAGCAGCTTAGGGGGCCGGGGCTATGGCTACACCTTC. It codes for CASSLGGRGYGYTF.

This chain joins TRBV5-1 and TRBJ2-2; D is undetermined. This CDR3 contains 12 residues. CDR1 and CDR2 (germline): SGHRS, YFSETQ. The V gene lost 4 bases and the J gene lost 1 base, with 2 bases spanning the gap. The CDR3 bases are TGCGCCAGCAGCATGAACACCGGGGAGCTGTTTTTT. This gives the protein CASSMNTGELFF. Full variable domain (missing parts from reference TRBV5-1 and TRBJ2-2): KAGVTQTPRYLIKTRGQQVTLSCSPISGHRSVSWYQQTPGQGLQFLFEYFSETQRNKGNFPGRFSGRQFSNSRSEMNVSTLELGDSALYLCASSMNTGELFFGEGSRLTVL.

The CDR3 spells CAISEWGTGDRSGANVLTF. The CDR3, as DNA: TGTGCCATCAGTGAGTGGGGGACAGGCGACCGCTCTGGGGCCAACGTCCTGACTTTC. The chain employs TRBV10-3 and TRBJ2-6; 8 bases are shared with TRBD1. The CDR3 has 19 amino acids. Germline CDR1 is ENHRY and CDR2 is SYGVKD. J lost 0 bases, V lost 1 base, and 8 bases had no gene match.

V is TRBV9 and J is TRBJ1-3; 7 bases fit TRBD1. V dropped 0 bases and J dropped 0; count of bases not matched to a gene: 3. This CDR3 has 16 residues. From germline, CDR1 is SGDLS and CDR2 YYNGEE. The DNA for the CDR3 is TGTGCCAGCAGCGTAGGGGACAGCGACTCTGGAAACACCATATATTTT. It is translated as CASSVGDSDSGNTIYF.

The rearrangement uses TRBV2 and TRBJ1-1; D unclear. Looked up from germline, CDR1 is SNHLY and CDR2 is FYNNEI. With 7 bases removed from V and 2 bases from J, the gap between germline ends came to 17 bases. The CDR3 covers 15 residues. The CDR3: CASTRNPGANTEAFF. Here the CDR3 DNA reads TGTGCCAGCACTAGAAATCCCGGTGCAAACACTGAAGCTTTCTTT.

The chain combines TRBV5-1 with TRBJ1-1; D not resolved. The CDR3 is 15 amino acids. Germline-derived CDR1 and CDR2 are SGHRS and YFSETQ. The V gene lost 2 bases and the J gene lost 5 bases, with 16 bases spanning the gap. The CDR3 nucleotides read TGCGCCAGCAGCTTTGGGTCAGGAGGGCTAACTGAAGCTTTCTTT. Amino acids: CASSFGSGGLTEAFF.

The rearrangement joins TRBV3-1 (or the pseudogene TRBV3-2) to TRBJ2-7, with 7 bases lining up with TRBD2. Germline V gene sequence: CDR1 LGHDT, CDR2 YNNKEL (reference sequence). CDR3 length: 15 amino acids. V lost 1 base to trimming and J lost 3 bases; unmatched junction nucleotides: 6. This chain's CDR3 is CASSQVASGNYEQYF. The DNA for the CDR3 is TGTGCCAGCAGCCAAGTGGCCAGCGGGAACTACGAGCAGTACTTC.

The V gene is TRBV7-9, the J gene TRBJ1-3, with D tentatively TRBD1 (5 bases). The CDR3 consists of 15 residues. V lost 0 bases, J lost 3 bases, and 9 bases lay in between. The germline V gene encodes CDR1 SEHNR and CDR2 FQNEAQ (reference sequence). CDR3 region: CASSLAGGGGNTIYF. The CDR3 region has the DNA TGTGCCAGCAGCTTAGCGGGGGGTGGTGGAAACACCATATATTTT. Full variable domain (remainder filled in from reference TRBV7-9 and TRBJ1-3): DTGVSQNPRHKITKRGQNVTFRCDPISEHNRLYWYRQTLGQGPEFLTYFQNEAQLEKSRLLSDRFSAERPKGSFSTLEIQRTEQGDSAMYLCASSLAGGGGNTIYFGEGSWLTVV.

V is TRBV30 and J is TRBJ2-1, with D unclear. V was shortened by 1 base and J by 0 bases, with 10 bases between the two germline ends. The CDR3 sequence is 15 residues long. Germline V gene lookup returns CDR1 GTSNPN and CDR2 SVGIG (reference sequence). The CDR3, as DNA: TGTGCCTGGAGTGCCGCGATCGGCTCCTACAATGAGCAGTTCTTC. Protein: CAWSAAIGSYNEQFF.

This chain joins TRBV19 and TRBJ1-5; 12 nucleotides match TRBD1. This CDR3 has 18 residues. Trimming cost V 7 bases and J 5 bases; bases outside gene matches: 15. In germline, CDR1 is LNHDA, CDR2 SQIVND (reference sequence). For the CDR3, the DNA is TGTGCCAGTACCCTGAGGGGGACCGGGACAGGGGGCGATCAGCCCCAGCATTTT. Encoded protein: CASTLRGTGTGGDQPQHF.